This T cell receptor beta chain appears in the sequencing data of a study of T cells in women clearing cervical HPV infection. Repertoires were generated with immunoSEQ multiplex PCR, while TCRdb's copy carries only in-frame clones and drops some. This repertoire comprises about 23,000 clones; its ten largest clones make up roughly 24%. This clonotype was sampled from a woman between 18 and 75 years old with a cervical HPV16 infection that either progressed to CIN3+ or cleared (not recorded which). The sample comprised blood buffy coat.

The CDR3 sequence is CASRRGGNTIYF. The part of the CDR3 DNA that was read is TGTGCCAGCAGGAGGGGGGGAAACACC. The chain combines TRBV7-9 with TRBJ1-3; possible D gene TRBD1, 6 bases. The read halts 3 residues ahead of the CDR3 end, with the missing end drawn from the germline J gene. This CDR3 comprises 12 residues. Trimming pared 6 bases from V and 4 bases from J, leaving 7 bases between. Germline CDR1 SEHNR, CDR2 FQNEAQ (reference sequence).